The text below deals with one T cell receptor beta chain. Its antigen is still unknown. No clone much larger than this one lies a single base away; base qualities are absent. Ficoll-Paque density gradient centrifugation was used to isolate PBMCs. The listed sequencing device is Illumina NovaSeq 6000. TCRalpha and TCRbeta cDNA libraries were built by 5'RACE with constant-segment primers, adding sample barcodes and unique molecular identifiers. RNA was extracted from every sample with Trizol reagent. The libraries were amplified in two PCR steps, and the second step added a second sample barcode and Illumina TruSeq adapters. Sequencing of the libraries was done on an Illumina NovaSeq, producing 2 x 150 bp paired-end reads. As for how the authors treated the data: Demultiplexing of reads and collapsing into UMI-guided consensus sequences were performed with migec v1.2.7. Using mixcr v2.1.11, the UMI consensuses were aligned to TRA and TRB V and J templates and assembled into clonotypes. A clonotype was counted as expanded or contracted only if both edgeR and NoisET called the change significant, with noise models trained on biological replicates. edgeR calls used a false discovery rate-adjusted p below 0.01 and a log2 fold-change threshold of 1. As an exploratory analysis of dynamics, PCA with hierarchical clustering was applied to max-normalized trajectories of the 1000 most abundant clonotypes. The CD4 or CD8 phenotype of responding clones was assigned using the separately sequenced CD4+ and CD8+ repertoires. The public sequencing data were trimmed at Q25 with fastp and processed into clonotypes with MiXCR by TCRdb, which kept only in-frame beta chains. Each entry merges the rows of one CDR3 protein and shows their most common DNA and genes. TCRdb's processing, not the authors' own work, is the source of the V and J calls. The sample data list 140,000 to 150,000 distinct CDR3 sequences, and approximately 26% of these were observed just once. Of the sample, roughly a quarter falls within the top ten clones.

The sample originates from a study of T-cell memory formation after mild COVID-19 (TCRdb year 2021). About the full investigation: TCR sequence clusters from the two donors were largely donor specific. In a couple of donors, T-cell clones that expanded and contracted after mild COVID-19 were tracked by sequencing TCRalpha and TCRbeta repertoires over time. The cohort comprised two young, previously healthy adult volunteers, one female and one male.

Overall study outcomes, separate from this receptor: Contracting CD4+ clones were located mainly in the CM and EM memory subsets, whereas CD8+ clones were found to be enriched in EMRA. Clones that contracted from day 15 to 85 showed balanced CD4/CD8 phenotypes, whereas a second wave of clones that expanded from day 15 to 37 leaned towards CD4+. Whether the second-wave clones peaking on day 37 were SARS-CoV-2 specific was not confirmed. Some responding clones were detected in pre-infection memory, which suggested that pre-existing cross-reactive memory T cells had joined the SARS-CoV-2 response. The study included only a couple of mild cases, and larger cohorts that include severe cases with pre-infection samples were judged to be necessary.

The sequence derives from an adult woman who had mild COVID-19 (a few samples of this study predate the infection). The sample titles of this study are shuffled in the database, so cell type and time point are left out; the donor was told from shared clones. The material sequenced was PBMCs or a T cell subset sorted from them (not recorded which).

The DNA reads TGTGCCAGCAGTGAAGCCGCGGGACAGGTTAATGAAAAACTGTTTTTT. This codes for CASSEAAGQVNEKLFF. The V and J segments used are TRBV6-1 and TRBJ1-4; TRBD1 fits 8 bases in the junction. According to the germline V gene, CDR1 reads MNHNS and CDR2 reads SASEGT. Ends trimmed: V by 0 bases, J by 4 bases; bases unmatched to a gene: 4. The CDR3, from cysteine to phenylalanine, totals 16 residues. Solely the CDR3 DNA is kept, with 48 bases framed from the first base.